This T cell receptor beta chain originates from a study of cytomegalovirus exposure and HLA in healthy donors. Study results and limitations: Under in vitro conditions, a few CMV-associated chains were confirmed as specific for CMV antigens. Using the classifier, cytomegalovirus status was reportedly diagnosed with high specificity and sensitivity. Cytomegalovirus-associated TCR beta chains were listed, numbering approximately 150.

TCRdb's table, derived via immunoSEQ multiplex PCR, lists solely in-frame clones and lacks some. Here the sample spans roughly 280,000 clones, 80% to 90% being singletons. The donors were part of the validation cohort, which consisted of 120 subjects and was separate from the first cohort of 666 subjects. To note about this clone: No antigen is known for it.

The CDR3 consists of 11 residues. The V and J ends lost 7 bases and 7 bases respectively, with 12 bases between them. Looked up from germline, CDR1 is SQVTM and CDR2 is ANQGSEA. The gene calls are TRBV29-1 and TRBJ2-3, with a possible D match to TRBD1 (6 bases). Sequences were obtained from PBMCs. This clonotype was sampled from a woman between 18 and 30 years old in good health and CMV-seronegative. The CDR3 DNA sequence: TGCAGCGGGCAACAGGGAAATACGCAGTATTTT. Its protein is CSGQQGNTQYF.